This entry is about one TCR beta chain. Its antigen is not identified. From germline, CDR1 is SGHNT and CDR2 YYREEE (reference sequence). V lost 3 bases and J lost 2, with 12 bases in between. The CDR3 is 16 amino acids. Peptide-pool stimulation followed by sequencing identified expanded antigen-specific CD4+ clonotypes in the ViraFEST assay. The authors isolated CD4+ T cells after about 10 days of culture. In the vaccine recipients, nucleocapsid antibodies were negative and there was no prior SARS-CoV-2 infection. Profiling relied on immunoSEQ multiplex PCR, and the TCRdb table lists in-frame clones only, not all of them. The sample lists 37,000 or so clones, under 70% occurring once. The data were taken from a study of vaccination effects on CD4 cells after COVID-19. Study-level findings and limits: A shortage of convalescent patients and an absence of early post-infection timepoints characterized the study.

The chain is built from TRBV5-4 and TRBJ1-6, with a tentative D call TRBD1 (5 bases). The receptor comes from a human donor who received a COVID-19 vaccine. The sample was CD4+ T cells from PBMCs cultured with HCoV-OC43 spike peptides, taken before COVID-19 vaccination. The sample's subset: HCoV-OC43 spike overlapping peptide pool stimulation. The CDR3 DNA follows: TGTGCCAGCAGCTCACGAGGGGACCCCTATAATTCACCCCTCCACTTT. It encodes CASSSRGDPYNSPLHF.